This entry is about one T cell receptor (beta chain). What it recognizes is unknown. V lost 1 base and J 4 bases, leaving 14 bases between the germline ends. The CDR3 is made up of 14 amino acids. From germline, CDR1 is SQVTM and CDR2 ANQGSEA. Time point noted: week 23, last vaccination. Topical imiquimod was applied with each vaccine dose, which held 300 ug of mutant IDH1 20-mer peptide. New WHO grade 3 or 4 astrocytomas that were IDH1-mutant and ATRX-lost occurred in the donors. This specimen belongs to a study of a mutant IDH1 vaccine in newly diagnosed glioma. Study-wide background: The patients were given eight vaccinations, one each in weeks 1, 3, 5, 7, 11, 15, 19 and 23. Patients were started on vaccination 4-6 weeks after radiotherapy alone, or with temozolomide cycles. Former treatment meant radiotherapy, temozolomide, or both; the majority had gotten both.

Data came from immunoSEQ multiplex PCR; TCRdb stores just in-frame clones and leaves some out. This repertoire shows about 30,000 clones, roughly 90% found once; its top ten account for around 2.5%. This TCR was sampled from a man aged 35 to 55 with glioma. Sequencing was performed on PBMCs, taken from a glioma patient whose treatment included an IDH1 peptide vaccine. This chain connects TRBV29-1 to TRBJ2-7; D remains unclear. CDR3: CSVEVGQVGYEQYF. The CDR3 DNA reads TGCAGCGTTGAAGTCGGGCAAGTGGGTTACGAGCAGTACTTC.